A single sample is the source of the 29 T cell receptor beta chains below, sequenced in a study of OX40 agonist ivuxolimab in advanced cancers. The protocol was immunoSEQ multiplex PCR, while the TCRdb copy is restricted to in-frame clones and leaves out a portion. The table shows 70,000 to 80,000 clones, with about 81% occurring only once. The sample here was CD4+ or CD8+ T cells sorted from blood, taken in a trial of the OX40 agonist ivuxolimab. These receptors all come from an adult with an advanced solid tumor such as melanoma, head and neck, liver or kidney cancer.

This chain links TRBV19 with TRBJ1-5; D unclear. The CDR3 extends over 14 amino acids. Germline CDR1 is LNHDA and CDR2 is SQIVND (reference sequence). Trimming took 3 bases from V and 6 from J, leaving 12 bases between them. Here the CDR3 reads CASSIFEFGQPQHF. The CDR3 DNA is TGTGCCAGTAGTATCTTCGAGTTCGGTCAGCCCCAGCATTTT. Filled out from reference TRBV19 and TRBJ1-5, the complete variable domain reads DGGITQSPKYLFRKEGQNVTLSCEQNLNHDAMYWYRQDPGQGLRLIYYSQIVNDFQKGDIAEGYSVSREKKESFPLTVTSAQKNPTAFYLCASSIFEFGQPQHFGDGTRLSIL.

The rearrangement uses TRBV18 and TRBJ1-4; no reliable D call. The germline CDR1 and CDR2 sequences are KGHSH and LQKENI. V was cut by 4 bases and J by 2 bases, with 17 bases left in between. This CDR3 has 17 residues. The CDR3 DNA follows: TGTGCCAGCTCACGTCGGTACGGTCAGTCTACTAATGAAAAACTGTTTTTT. It encodes CASSRRYGQSTNEKLFF.

This chain uses TRBV6-5 with TRBJ1-1, with D perhaps TRBD1 (6 bases). Per germline, CDR1 MNHEY and CDR2 SVGAGI. The CDR3 contains 15 residues. The ends were cut back, 6 bases at V and 5 bases at J, with 19 bases in the middle. CDR3: CASSPARGGRTEAFF. The CDR3 DNA reads TGTGCCAGCAGCCCCGCCCGCGGGGGGCGAACTGAAGCTTTCTTT.

V gene TRBV5-6 combines with J gene TRBJ2-7; 8 bases are a match to TRBD1. V was pared by 0 bases and J by 6 bases, with 8 bases of the junction left unmatched. This CDR3 spans 15 amino acids. From germline, CDR1 is SGHDT and CDR2 YYEEEE. The CDR3 DNA reads as TGTGCCAGCAGCTTGGGGACAGGGAGATGGTCCGAGCAGTACTTC. Translation gives CASSLGTGRWSEQYF.

The rearrangement links TRBV2 to TRBJ1-1; perhaps TRBD1 as D (5 bases). V lost 8 bases to trimming and J lost 0 bases, with 10 bases between them. This CDR3 is built from 13 residues. Germline CDR1 SNHLY, CDR2 FYNNEI. The CDR3 nucleotides read TGTGCCAGCGGACAAACCATGAACACTGAAGCTTTCTTT. Protein product: CASGQTMNTEAFF.

J is TRBJ2-5 and V is TRBV6-5; D uncertain. CDR3 length: 14 residues. V dropped 2 bases and J dropped 2 bases, with 9 bases sitting between them. Germline-derived CDR1 and CDR2 are MNHEY and SVGAGI. CDR3 bases: TGTGCCAGCAGTTACGAACTATTTCAAGAGACCCAGTACTTC. It specifies CASSYELFQETQYF.

The chain is built from TRBV4-2 and TRBJ2-5, with 14 bases that match TRBD2. The DNA end is a closer match to TRBJ2-7, so the J assignment may be wrong. The V gene's germline CDR1 is LGHNA and CDR2 YNFKEQ. The CDR3 contains 18 residues. CDR3 region: CASSDGLAGGRFSYEQYF. DNA for the CDR3: TGTGCCAGCAGCGATGGACTAGCGGGAGGTCGCTTCTCCTACGAGCAGTACTTC.

The J gene is TRBJ1-5, the V gene TRBV27; D remains unclear. The CDR3 covers 11 residues. From germline, CDR1 is MNHEY and CDR2 SMNVEV (reference sequence). Trimming cost V 5 bases and J 11 bases, with 10 bases left between them. CDR3 amino acids: CASSPSRAQHF. The CDR3 DNA is TGTGCCAGCAGTCCTTCCCGGGCCCAGCATTTT.

Here the CDR3 DNA reads TGTGCCAGCAGTCGGGGAACAACTAATGAAAAACTGTTTTTT. Translated, it gives CASSRGTTNEKLFF. The chain combines TRBV6-5 with TRBJ1-4, with D unresolved. V was clipped by 5 bases and J by 0 bases, with 7 bases between them. The CDR3 covers 14 residues. Germline V CDR1 and CDR2: MNHEY, SVGAGI.

This rearrangement joins TRBV7-9 to TRBJ1-6; possible D gene TRBD1, 6 bases. The CDR3 has 14 residues. Trimming pared 1 base from V and 7 bases from J, leaving 8 bases between. Germline V CDR1 and CDR2: SEHNR, FQNEAQ (reference sequence). CDR3 DNA sequence: TGTGCCAGCAGCTTAGAAACAGGGAATTCACCCCTCCACTTT. This codes for CASSLETGNSPLHF. The full variable domain, completed using reference TRBV7-9 and TRBJ1-6, is DTGVSQNPRHKITKRGQNVTFRCDPISEHNRLYWYRQTLGQGPEFLTYFQNEAQLEKSRLLSDRFSAERPKGSFSTLEIQRTEQGDSAMYLCASSLETGNSPLHFGNGTRLTVT.

The V call is TRBV7-3, the J call TRBJ2-2; 12 positions match TRBD2. Trimming took 4 bases from V and 7 from J; bases not matched to a gene: 7. This CDR3 has 16 amino acids. Germline loops: CDR1 SGHTA, CDR2 FQGTGA. The CDR3 nucleotides read TGTGCCAGCAGCTCCTCTAGCGGGAGGGCCGTCGGGGAGCTGTTTTTT. It encodes CASSSSSGRAVGELFF.

The chain joins TRBV25-1 to TRBJ1-2; 7 positions agree with TRBD1. V gave up 6 bases and J gave up 2 bases; unmatched junction bases: 9. Germline values: CDR1 MGHDK, CDR2 SYGVNS. CDR3 length: 15 amino acids. In DNA form, the CDR3 reads TGTGCCAGCAGCCAGGCGGGGACAGCCAACTATGGCTACACCTTC. The encoded protein is CASSQAGTANYGYTF.

V and J are TRBV6-6 and TRBJ2-7; 8 positions agree with TRBD2. CDR1 MNHNY and CDR2 SVGAGI come from the germline V gene (reference sequence). This CDR3 contains 15 residues. J lost 4 bases, V lost 5 bases, and 10 bases had no gene match. The DNA for the CDR3 is TGTGCCAGCAGTACGCCGGGACTAGGGTTGTACGAGCAGTACTTC. Its protein is CASSTPGLGLYEQYF.

This rearrangement joins TRBV5-1 to TRBJ2-5; 7 positions agree with TRBD2. CDR3 length: 15 residues. Trimming cost V 4 bases and J 0 bases; bases outside gene matches: 6. CDR1 and CDR2 (germline): SGHRS, YFSETQ. CDR3 protein: CASSPRRGNQETQYF. The CDR3 DNA reads TGCGCCAGCAGCCCCCGGCGGGGGAACCAAGAGACCCAGTACTTC.

The chain recombines TRBV10-3 with TRBJ2-2; tentatively, D is TRBD2 (5 bases). CDR3 length: 14 amino acids. Germline lookup yields CDR1 ENHRY and CDR2 SYGVKD. V lost 10 bases, J lost 5 bases, and 17 bases lay in between. Here the CDR3 reads CATTVLPGTGELFF. The CDR3 DNA is TGTGCCACTACGGTTCTCCCGGGGACCGGGGAGCTGTTTTTT.

The chain's CDR3 is CASRVDRGEAFF. In nucleotides, the CDR3 is TGTGCCAGCAGGGTCGACAGGGGCGAAGCTTTCTTT. This rearrangement joins TRBV6-1 to TRBJ1-1; 8 bases agree with TRBD1. The germline V gene encodes CDR1 MNHNS and CDR2 SASEGT. This CDR3 contains 12 residues. Trimming removed 6 bases from V and 8 bases from J; junction bases left unmatched: 5.

The V and J genes are TRBV11-3 and TRBJ1-1; 7 nucleotides line up with TRBD1. The germline gives CDR1 SGHNT, CDR2 YENEEA. Unmatched junction bases numbered 13, after V lost 4 bases and J lost 11 bases. The CDR3 is made up of 14 amino acids. The CDR3 DNA reads TGTGCCAGCAGCTATCGGACAGGATTTTCCGAGGCTTTCTTT. Amino acid sequence: CASSYRTGFSEAFF.

This clone was detected a few times. This chain links TRBV30 with TRBJ1-2; D gene ambiguous. The germline gives CDR1 GTSNPN, CDR2 SVGIG (reference sequence). The CDR3 totals 13 residues. Trimming cost V 0 bases and J 2 bases, with 7 bases left between them. The CDR3 DNA reads as TGTGCCTGGAGTGTACAAGTAAACTATGGCTACACCTTC. Its translation is CAWSVQVNYGYTF.

The chain links TRBV6-5 to TRBJ2-7; TRBD1 matches 9 bases. Germline V gene data show CDR1 as MNHEY and CDR2 as SVGAGI. V lost 6 bases to trimming and J lost 4 bases; unmatched junction nucleotides: 7. This CDR3 contains 14 residues. CDR3 nucleotides: TGTGCCAGCAGAGGGACAGGGCCACTATACGAGCAGTACTTC. Its translation is CASRGTGPLYEQYF.

The chain links TRBV11-2 to TRBJ2-2; 7 bases line up with TRBD2. Germline assignment: CDR1 SGHAT and CDR2 FQNNGV. Trimming cost V 6 bases and J 2 bases; bases outside gene matches: 3. The CDR3 is made up of 14 amino acids. In DNA, the CDR3 is TGTGCCAGCAGACTAGCGACTAACACCGGGGAGCTGTTTTTT. Translating it yields CASRLATNTGELFF.

The genes are TRBV19 and TRBJ2-1; 15 nucleotides agree with TRBD2. The junction had 1 base not matched to a gene; V was cut back by 3 bases and J by 7 bases. This CDR3 has 15 amino acids. Per the germline V gene, CDR1 is LNHDA and CDR2 is SQIVND (reference sequence). The CDR3 region is CASSIGTSGRNEQFF. CDR3 nucleotide sequence: TGTGCCAGTAGTATTGGGACTAGCGGGAGGAATGAGCAGTTCTTC.

The CDR3 region has the DNA TGTGCCAGCAGCTCGACAAACACCGGGGAGCTGTTTTTT. This sequence encodes CASSSTNTGELFF. V is TRBV5-4 and J is TRBJ2-2; D remains unclear. Trimming left V 3 bases short and J 2 bases short, with 5 bases between. Per germline, CDR1 SGHNT and CDR2 YYREEE (reference sequence). The length of the CDR3 is 13 residues.

J is TRBJ2-1 and V is TRBV5-1; 9 bases fit TRBD2. With 1 base clipped from V and 6 bases from J, the junction kept 5 bases outside the gene matches. Germline assignment: CDR1 SGHRS and CDR2 YFSETQ. The CDR3 has 15 residues. The CDR3 sequence is CASSLIAGETNEQFF. As DNA, the CDR3 is TGCGCCAGCAGCTTGATAGCGGGAGAAACCAATGAGCAGTTCTTC.

V gene TRBV27 combines with J gene TRBJ2-1; 10 positions agree with TRBD2. Per the germline V gene, CDR1 is MNHEY and CDR2 is SMNVEV (reference sequence). The CDR3 runs 14 residues. Trimming at V came to 4 bases and at J to 3 bases, leaving 0 bases not matched to a gene. This CDR3 is CASSSSGSYNEQFF. Here the CDR3 DNA reads TGTGCCAGCAGTTCTAGCGGGAGCTACAATGAGCAGTTCTTC.

The V call is TRBV4-2, the J call TRBJ1-6; D perhaps matches TRBD1 (6 bases). Deletions cut 4 bases from V and 6 bases from J, with 13 bases between. CDR1 and CDR2 (germline): LGHNA, YNFKEQ. The CDR3 contains 15 residues. DNA for the CDR3: TGTGCCAGCAGCCCTTCTGTACAGGGTAATTCACCCCTCCACTTT. It specifies CASSPSVQGNSPLHF.

This rearrangement joins TRBV18 to TRBJ2-7; TRBD1 matches at 7 bases. This CDR3 has 13 residues. Germline V gene data show CDR1 as KGHSH and CDR2 as LQKENI. J gave up 5 bases and V 2 bases, and 3 bases lay outside the gene matches. The CDR3 DNA reads as TGTGCCAGCTCACCAGACAGGGCACACGAGCAGTACTTC. Its translation is CASSPDRAHEQYF.

The chain has TRBV6-6 and TRBJ1-5, with 8 bases matching TRBD1. Germline V gene sequence: CDR1 MNHNY, CDR2 SVGAGI (reference sequence). There are 15 residues in the CDR3. J gave up 2 bases and V 6 bases, and 6 bases lay outside the gene matches. The CDR3 region has the DNA TGTGCCAGCAGCTCGACAGGGGCTGGCAATCAGCCCCAGCATTTT. This encodes CASSSTGAGNQPQHF.

The V gene is TRBV6-5, the J gene TRBJ2-7, with 7 bases aligning to TRBD2. There are 13 residues in the CDR3. The junction had 5 bases not matched to a gene; V was cut back by 7 bases and J by 2 bases. The germline gives CDR1 MNHEY, CDR2 SVGAGI. CDR3 in DNA: TGTGCCAGCACGGGAGCGGGGACCTACGAGCAGTACTTC. Its protein is CASTGAGTYEQYF.

In this sample, this clone turned up a few times. The same CDR3 can be traced to other DNA sequences in this sample. This rearrangement joins TRBV18 to TRBJ2-3, with 10 bases identical to TRBD1. V lost 0 bases and J lost 4; bases outside the gene matches: 1. Germline values: CDR1 KGHSH, CDR2 LQKENI. This CDR3 spans 15 amino acids. The CDR3 bases are TGTGCCAGCTCACCACCGGGACAGGGGTCAGATACGCAGTATTTT. It encodes CASSPPGQGSDTQYF.